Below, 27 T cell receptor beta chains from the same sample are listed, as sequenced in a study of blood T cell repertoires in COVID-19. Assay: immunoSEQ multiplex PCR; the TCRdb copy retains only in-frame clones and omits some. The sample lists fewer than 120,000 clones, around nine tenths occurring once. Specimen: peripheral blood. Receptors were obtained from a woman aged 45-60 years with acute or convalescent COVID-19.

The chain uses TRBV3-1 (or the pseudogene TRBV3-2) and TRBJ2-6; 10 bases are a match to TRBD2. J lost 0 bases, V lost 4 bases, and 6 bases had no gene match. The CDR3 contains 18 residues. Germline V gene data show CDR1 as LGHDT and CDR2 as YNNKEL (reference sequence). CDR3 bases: TGTGCCAGCAGCCGGTGGCTAGCGGGAGACTCTGGGGCCAACGTCCTGACTTTC. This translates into CASSRWLAGDSGANVLTF.

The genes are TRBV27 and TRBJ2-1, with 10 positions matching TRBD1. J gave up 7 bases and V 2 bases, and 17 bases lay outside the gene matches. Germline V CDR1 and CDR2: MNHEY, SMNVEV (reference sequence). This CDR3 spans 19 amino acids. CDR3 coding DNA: TGTGCCAGCAGTTTAAGGGGCAGGGTAGGGACAGGGGATCGTAATGAGCAGTTCTTC. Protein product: CASSLRGRVGTGDRNEQFF.

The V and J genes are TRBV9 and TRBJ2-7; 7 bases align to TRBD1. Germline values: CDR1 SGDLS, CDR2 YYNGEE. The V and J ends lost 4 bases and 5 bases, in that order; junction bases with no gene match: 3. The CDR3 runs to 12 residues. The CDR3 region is CASSSDRDEQYF. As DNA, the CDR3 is TGTGCCAGCAGCTCAGACAGGGACGAGCAGTACTTC. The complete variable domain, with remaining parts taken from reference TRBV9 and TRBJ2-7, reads DSGVTQTPKHLITATGQRVTLRCSPRSGDLSVYWYQQSLDQGLQFLIQYYNGEERAKGNILERFSAQQFPDLHSELNLSSLELGDSALYFCASSSDRDEQYFGPGTRLTVT.

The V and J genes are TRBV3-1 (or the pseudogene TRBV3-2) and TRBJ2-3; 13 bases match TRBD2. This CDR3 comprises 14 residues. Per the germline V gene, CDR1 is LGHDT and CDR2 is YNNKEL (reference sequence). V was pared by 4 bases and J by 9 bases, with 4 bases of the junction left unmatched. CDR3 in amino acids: CASSLRTSGSTQYF. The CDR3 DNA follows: TGTGCCAGCAGCCTACGGACTAGCGGGAGCACGCAGTATTTT.

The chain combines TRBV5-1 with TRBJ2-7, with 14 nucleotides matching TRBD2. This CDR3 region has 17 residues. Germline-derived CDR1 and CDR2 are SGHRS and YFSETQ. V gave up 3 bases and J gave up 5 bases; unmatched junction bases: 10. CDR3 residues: CASSSGTSGRSVDEQYF. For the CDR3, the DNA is TGCGCCAGCAGCTCCGGGACTAGCGGGAGAAGCGTCGACGAGCAGTACTTC.

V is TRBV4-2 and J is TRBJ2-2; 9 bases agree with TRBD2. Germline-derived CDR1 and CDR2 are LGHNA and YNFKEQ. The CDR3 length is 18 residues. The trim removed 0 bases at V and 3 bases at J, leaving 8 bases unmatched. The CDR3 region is CASSQDRGLAGHTGELFF. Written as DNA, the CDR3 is TGTGCCAGCAGCCAAGATCGGGGGCTAGCGGGACACACCGGGGAGCTGTTTTTT.

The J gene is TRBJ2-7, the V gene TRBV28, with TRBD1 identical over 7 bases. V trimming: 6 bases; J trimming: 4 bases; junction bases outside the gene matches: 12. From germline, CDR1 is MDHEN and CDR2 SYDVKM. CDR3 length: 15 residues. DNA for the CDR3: TGTGCCAGCAGGGTAGCGTCAGGGGGTTCATACGAGCAGTACTTC. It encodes CASRVASGGSYEQYF.

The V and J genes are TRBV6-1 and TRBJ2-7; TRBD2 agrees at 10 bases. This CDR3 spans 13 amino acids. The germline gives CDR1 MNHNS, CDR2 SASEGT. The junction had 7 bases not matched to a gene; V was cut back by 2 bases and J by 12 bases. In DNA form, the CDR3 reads TGTGCCAGCAGTGAATTCCTAGCGGGAGAATGGTACTTC. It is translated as CASSEFLAGEWYF.

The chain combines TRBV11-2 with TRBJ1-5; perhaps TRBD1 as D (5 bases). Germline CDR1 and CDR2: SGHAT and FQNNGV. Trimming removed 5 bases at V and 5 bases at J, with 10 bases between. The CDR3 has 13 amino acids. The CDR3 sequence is CASSRDSHQPQHF. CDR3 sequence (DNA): TGTGCCAGCAGCCGTGACAGCCATCAGCCCCAGCATTTT.

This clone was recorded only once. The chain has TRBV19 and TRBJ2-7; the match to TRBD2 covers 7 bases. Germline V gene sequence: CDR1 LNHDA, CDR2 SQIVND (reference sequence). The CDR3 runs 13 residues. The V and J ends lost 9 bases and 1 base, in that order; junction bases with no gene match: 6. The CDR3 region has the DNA TGTGCCAGCCGAGGGACTAAATCCTACGAGCAGTACTTC. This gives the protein CASRGTKSYEQYF.

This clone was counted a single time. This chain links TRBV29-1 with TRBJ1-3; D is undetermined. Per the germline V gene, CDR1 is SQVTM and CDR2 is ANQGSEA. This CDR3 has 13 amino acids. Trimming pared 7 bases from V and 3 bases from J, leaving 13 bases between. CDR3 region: CSAYAGYGNTIYF. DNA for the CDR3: TGCAGCGCCTATGCCGGGTATGGAAACACCATATATTTT.

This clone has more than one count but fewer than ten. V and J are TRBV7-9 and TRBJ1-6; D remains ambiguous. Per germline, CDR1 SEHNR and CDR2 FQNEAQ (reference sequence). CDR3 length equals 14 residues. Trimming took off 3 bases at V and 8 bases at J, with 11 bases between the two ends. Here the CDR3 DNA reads TGTGCCAGCAGCTTCGGGTTCCGGGATTCACCCCTCCACTTT. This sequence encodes CASSFGFRDSPLHF.

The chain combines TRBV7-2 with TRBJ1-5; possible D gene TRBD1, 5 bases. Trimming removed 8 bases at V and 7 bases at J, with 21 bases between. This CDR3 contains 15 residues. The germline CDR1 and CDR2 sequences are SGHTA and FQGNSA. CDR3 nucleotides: TGTGCCAGCGGCCCGGGCGGGACGCCGTGGCAGCCCCAGCATTTT. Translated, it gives CASGPGGTPWQPQHF.

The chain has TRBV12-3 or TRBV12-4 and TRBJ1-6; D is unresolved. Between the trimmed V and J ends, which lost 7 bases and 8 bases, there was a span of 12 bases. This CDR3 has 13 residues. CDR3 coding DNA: TGTGCCAGCAAACCGGGTTCGTATTCACCCCTCCACTTT. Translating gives CASKPGSYSPLHF.

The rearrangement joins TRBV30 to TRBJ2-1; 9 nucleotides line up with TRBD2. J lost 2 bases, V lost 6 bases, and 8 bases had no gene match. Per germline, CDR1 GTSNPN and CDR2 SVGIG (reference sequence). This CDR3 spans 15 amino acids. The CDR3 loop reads CACAISGSTYNEQFF. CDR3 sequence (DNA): TGTGCCTGCGCTATTAGCGGGAGCACCTACAATGAGCAGTTCTTC. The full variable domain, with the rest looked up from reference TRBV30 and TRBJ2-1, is SQTIHQWPATLVQPVGSPLSLECTVEGTSNPNLYWYRQAAGRGLQLLFYSVGIGQISSEVPQNLSASRPQDRQFILSSKKLLLSDSGFYLCACAISGSTYNEQFFGPGTRLTVL.

The CDR3 region has the DNA TGCGCCAGCAGCAGGGCAGGGCTCGGGACAGGGGCTAACTATGGCTACACCTTC. This codes for CASSRAGLGTGANYGYTF. The chain employs TRBV5-1 and TRBJ1-2; TRBD1 matches 10 bases. This CDR3 is built from 18 residues. CDR1 and CDR2 from the germline V gene are SGHRS and YFSETQ. Germline trimming cut 4 bases from V and 0 bases from J; bases unmatched to any gene: 12.

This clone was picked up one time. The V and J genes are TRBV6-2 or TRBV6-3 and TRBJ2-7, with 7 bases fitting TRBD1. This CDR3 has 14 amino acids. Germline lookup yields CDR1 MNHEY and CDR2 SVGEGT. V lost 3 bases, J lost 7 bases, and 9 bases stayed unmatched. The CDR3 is CASSYSRGLGEQYF. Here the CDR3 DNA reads TGTGCCAGCAGTTATTCCAGGGGGTTGGGGGAGCAGTACTTC.

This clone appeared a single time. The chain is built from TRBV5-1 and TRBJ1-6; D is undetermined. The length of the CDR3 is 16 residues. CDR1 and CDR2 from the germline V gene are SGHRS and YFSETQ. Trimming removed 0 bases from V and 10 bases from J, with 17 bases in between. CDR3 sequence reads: CASSLDLGRGRSPLHF. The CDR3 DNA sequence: TGCGCCAGCAGCTTGGACCTGGGCAGAGGGAGGTCACCCCTCCACTTT.

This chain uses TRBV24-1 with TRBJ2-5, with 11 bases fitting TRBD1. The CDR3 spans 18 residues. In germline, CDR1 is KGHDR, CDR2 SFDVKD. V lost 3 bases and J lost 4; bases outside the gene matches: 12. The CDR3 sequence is CATSDPKGQGVRRETQYF. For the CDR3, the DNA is TGTGCCACCAGTGATCCGAAGGGACAGGGGGTTCGGAGAGAGACCCAGTACTTC.

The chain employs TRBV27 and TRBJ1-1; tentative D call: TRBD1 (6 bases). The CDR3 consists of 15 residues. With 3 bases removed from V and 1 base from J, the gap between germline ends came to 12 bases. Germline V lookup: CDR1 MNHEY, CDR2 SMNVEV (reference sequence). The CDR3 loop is CASSFQGRTNTEAFF. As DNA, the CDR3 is TGTGCCAGCAGTTTCCAGGGGCGGACGAACACTGAAGCTTTCTTT.

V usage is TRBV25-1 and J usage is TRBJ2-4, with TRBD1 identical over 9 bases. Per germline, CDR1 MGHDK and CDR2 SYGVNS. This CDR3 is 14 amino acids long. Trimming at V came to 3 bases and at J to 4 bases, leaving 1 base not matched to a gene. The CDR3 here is CASSETGGKNIQYF. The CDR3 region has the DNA TGTGCCAGCAGTGAGACAGGGGGGAAAAACATTCAGTACTTC.

The CDR3 nucleotides are TGTGCCAGCAGCCAAAGGTGGACTGACTCCTACAATGAGCAGTTCTTC. This sequence encodes CASSQRWTDSYNEQFF. The chain joins TRBV7-9 to TRBJ2-1; a possible D gene is TRBD2 (5 bases). The CDR3 has 16 amino acids. Germline V CDR1 and CDR2: SEHNR, FQNEAQ (reference sequence). The germline V and J ends were trimmed by 5 bases and 0 bases, with 14 bases remaining between them.

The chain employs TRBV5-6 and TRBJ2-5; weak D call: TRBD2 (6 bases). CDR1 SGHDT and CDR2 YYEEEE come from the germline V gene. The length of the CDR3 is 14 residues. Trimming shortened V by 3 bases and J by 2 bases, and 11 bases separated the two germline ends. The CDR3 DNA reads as TGTGCCAGCAGCTACGGGACTCCGCAAGAGACCCAGTACTTC. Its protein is CASSYGTPQETQYF.

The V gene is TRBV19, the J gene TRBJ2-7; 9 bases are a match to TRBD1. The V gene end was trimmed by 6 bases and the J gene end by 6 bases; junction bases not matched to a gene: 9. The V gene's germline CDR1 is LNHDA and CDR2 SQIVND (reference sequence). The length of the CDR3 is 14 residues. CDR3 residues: CASSPGQGIGEQYF. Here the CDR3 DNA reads TGTGCCAGTAGCCCGGGACAGGGAATCGGCGAGCAGTACTTC.

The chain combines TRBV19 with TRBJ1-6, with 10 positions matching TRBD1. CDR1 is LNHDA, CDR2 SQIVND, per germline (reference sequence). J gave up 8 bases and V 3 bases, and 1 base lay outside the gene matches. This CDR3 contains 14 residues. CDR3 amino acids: CASSMGQGYSPLHF. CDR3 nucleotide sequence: TGTGCCAGTAGTATGGGACAGGGGTATTCACCCCTCCACTTT.

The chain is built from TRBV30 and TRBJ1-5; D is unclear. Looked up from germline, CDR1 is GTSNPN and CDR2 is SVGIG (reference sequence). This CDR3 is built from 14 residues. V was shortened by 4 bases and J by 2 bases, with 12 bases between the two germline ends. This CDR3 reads CAWNTQVGNQPQHF. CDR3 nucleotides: TGTGCCTGGAACACCCAGGTCGGCAATCAGCCCCAGCATTTT.

The CDR3 reads CASSARTGVYYGYTF. DNA of the CDR3: TGTGCCAGCAGCGCCCGGACAGGAGTCTACTATGGCTACACCTTC. The chain carries TRBV11-2 and TRBJ1-2; TRBD1 agrees at 7 bases. After removal of 5 bases from V and 3 bases from J, the junction contained 9 bases not matched to a gene. The germline V gene encodes CDR1 SGHAT and CDR2 FQNNGV. The CDR3 has 15 amino acids.